These 8 T cell receptor beta chains originate from one sample sequenced in a study of long-term antiretroviral therapy in people with HIV. Survey level was the resolution at which the v3.0 immunoSEQ assay ran. Sequenced by immunoSEQ multiplex PCR; TCRdb stores in-frame clones only, minus some. The table records about 48,000 clones, around 84% of them present only once. The sequencing here drew on unsorted PBMCs, taken 0.8 years after starting antiretroviral therapy. Every receptor here comes from a woman between 18 and 29 years old with HIV.

This clone was detected a few times. This chain uses TRBV4-3 with TRBJ1-3; D ambiguous. The V end was cut by 0 bases, the J end by 0 bases, with 6 bases between. CDR1 is LGHNA and CDR2 is YSLEER in the germline V gene. This CDR3 is built from 15 residues. The CDR3 here is CASSQDLSSGNTIYF. CDR3 in DNA: TGCGCCAGCAGCCAAGATCTCAGCTCTGGAAACACCATATATTTT.

The chain is built from TRBV5-1 and TRBJ2-3, with 9 bases identical to TRBD1. V dropped 3 bases and J dropped 4; count of bases not matched to a gene: 6. The CDR3 has 15 residues. CDR1 is SGHRS, CDR2 YFSETQ, per germline. DNA for the CDR3: TGCGCCAGCAGCTCGGAAGGGACAGGGTCAGATACGCAGTATTTT. This translates into CASSSEGTGSDTQYF.

The rearrangement uses TRBV4-2 and TRBJ2-1, with D uncertain. V shed 0 bases and J shed 5 bases, with 11 bases lying between them. CDR1 is LGHNA, CDR2 YNFKEQ, per germline. The CDR3 runs 15 residues. The CDR3 DNA sequence: TGTGCCAGCAGCCAAGATCGTCTCCGACACAATGAGCAGTTCTTC. Translating it yields CASSQDRLRHNEQFF.

The V gene is TRBV4-2, the J gene TRBJ1-2; a possible D gene is TRBD1 (6 bases). CDR1 is LGHNA and CDR2 is YNFKEQ in the germline V gene. The V end was cut by 0 bases, the J end by 4 bases, with 21 bases between. This CDR3 is 18 amino acids long. CDR3 nucleotides: TGTGCCAGCAGCCAAGAACAGGGAGGCGAGGGGTGGGTCTATGGCTACACCTTC. Translation: CASSQEQGGEGWVYGYTF.

The chain couples TRBV5-1 to TRBJ2-1; D possibly corresponds to TRBD2 (6 bases). V lost 4 bases and J lost 3, with 11 bases in between. CDR3 length equals 14 residues. Germline V CDR1 and CDR2: SGHRS, YFSETQ. This CDR3 is CASSPTAGYNEQFF. The CDR3 DNA is TGCGCCAGCAGCCCTACAGCGGGCTACAATGAGCAGTTCTTC.

J is TRBJ1-5 and V is TRBV28, with a possible D match to TRBD1 (6 bases). CDR3 length: 15 residues. Germline loops: CDR1 MDHEN, CDR2 SYDVKM. The V end was cut by 2 bases, the J end by 3 bases, with 11 bases between. In nucleotides, the CDR3 is TGTGCCAGCAGTTTAGGGGGGGCCGCCAATCAGCCCCAGCATTTT. Its protein product is CASSLGGAANQPQHF.

CDR3 sequence: CASSPGVRGRNGYTF. In DNA, the CDR3 is TGTGCCAGCAGCCCAGGGGTGAGGGGGCGGAATGGCTACACCTTC. V gene TRBV7-9 combines with J gene TRBJ1-2; TRBD1 matches at 7 bases. Germline trimming cut 5 bases from V and 6 bases from J; bases unmatched to any gene: 12. CDR1 is SEHNR, CDR2 FQNEAQ, per germline (reference sequence). This CDR3 contains 15 residues.

The CDR3 loop reads CASSFADSYEQYF. The DNA of the CDR3 is TGTGCCAGCAGTTTTGCGGACTCCTACGAGCAGTACTTC. The chain is built from TRBV28 and TRBJ2-7; D ambiguous. CDR1 MDHEN and CDR2 SYDVKM come from the germline V gene. Trimming removed 3 bases from V and 0 bases from J, with 6 bases in between. This CDR3 contains 13 residues.